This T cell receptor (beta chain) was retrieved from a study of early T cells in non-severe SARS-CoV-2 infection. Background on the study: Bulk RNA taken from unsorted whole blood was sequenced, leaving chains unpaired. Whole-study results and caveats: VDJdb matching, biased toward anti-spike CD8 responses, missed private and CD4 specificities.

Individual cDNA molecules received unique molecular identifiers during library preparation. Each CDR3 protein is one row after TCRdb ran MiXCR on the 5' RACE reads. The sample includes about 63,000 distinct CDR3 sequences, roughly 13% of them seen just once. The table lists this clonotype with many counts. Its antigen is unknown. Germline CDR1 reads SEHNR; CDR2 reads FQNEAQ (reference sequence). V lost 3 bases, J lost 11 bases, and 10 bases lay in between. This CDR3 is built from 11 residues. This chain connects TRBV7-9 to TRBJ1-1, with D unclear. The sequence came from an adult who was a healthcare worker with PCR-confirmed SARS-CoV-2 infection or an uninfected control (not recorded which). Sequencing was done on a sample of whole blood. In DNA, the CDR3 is TGTGCCAGCAGCTTGATACCCGAGGCTTTCTTT. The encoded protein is CASSLIPEAFF.